A single sample is the source of the 6 T cell receptor beta chains below, sequenced in a study of blood T cell repertoires in COVID-19. Profiling relied on immunoSEQ multiplex PCR, and the TCRdb table lists in-frame clones only, not all of them. The data contain under 200,000 clones, about four fifths of them singletons. Specimen: peripheral blood. The source of these receptors is a woman aged 80 or over with COVID-19, enrolled during active disease.

The J gene is TRBJ2-2, the V gene TRBV6-1; a weak D match, TRBD1 (5 bases). The germline V gene has CDR1 MNHNS and CDR2 SASEGT. Trimming took 3 bases from V and 0 from J, leaving 11 bases between them. CDR3 length: 16 residues. CDR3 coding DNA: TGTGCCAGCAGTGACCCCGACAGTTCGAACACCGGGGAGCTGTTTTTT. It is translated as CASSDPDSSNTGELFF.

V usage is TRBV5-1 and J usage is TRBJ2-2; 10 bases fit TRBD1. Germline V gene sequence: CDR1 SGHRS, CDR2 YFSETQ. V gave up 3 bases and J gave up 5 bases; unmatched junction bases: 7. CDR3 length: 16 residues. CDR3 region: CASSSWTGGDTGELFF. CDR3 DNA: TGCGCCAGCAGCTCTTGGACAGGGGGTGATACCGGGGAGCTGTTTTTT.

The V gene is TRBV3-1 (or the pseudogene TRBV3-2), the J gene TRBJ1-2; D is unclear. CDR1 is LGHDT and CDR2 is YNNKEL in the germline V gene (reference sequence). The CDR3 covers 16 residues. Trimming shortened V by 2 bases and J by 0 bases, and 13 bases separated the two germline ends. This chain's CDR3 is CASSQRSSRTNYGYTF. The CDR3 DNA reads TGTGCCAGCAGCCAAAGATCCTCCAGGACTAACTATGGCTACACCTTC.

The chain joins TRBV6-5 to TRBJ1-5, with D possibly TRBD1 on 5 matching bases. The germline gives CDR1 MNHEY, CDR2 SVGAGI. Trimming took off 7 bases at V and 2 bases at J, with 12 bases between the two ends. The length of the CDR3 is 14 residues. The CDR3 reads CASNPGRGNQPQHF. CDR3 nucleotides: TGTGCCAGCAATCCGGGCAGGGGCAATCAGCCCCAGCATTTT.

This chain joins TRBV7-3 and TRBJ2-2; TRBD1 matches 10 bases. The length of the CDR3 is 15 residues. The germline CDR1 and CDR2 sequences are SGHTA and FQGTGA. V lost 1 base, J lost 4 bases, and 0 bases stayed unmatched. CDR3 amino acids: CASSLRTGGTGELFF. CDR3 DNA: TGTGCCAGCAGCTTAAGGACAGGGGGCACCGGGGAGCTGTTTTTT.

The chain uses TRBV5-6 and TRBJ2-3; 9 bases match TRBD2. CDR1 is SGHDT, CDR2 YYEEEE, per germline. The junction had 3 bases not matched to a gene; V was cut back by 0 bases and J by 4 bases. This CDR3 region has 15 residues. DNA of the CDR3: TGTGCCAGCAGCTTGGGCGGGGGGGCATCAGATACGCAGTATTTT. This gives the protein CASSLGGGASDTQYF.